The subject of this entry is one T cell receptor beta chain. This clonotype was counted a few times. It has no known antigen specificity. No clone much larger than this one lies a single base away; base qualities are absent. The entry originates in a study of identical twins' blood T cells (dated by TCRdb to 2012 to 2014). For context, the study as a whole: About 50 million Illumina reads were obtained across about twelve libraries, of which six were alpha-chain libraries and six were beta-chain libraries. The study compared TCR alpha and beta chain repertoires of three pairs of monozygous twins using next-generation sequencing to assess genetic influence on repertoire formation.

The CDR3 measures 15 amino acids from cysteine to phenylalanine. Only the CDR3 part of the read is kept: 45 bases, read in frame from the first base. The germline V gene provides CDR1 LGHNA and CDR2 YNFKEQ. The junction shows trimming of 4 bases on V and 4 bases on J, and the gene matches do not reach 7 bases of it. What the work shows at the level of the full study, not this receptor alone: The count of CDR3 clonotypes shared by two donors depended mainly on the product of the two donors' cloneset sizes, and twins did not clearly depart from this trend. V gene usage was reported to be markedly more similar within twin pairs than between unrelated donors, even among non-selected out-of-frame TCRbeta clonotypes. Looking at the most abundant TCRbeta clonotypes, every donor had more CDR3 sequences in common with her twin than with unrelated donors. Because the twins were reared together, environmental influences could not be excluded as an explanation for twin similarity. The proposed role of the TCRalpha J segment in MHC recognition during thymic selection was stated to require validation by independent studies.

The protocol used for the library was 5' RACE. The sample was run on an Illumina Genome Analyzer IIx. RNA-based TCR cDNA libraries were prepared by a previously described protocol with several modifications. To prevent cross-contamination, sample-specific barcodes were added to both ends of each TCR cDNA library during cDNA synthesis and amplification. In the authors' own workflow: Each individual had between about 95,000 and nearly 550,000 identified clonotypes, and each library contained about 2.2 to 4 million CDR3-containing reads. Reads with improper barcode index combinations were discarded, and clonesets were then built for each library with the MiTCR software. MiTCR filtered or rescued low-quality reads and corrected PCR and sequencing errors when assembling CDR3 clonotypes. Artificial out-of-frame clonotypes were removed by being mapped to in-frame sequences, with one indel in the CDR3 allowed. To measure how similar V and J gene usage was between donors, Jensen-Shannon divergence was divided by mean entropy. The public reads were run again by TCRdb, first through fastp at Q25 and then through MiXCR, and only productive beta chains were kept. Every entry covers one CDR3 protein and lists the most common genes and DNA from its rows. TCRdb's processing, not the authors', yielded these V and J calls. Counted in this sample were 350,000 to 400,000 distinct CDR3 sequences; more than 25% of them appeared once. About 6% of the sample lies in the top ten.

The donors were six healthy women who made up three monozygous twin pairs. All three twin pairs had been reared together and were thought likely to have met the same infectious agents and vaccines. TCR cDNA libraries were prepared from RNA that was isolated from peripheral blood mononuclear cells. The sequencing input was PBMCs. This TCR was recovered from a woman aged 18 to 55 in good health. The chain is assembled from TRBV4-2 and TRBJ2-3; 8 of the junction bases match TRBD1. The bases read TGTGCCAGCAGCCCACGACAGGGGTTCTCAGATACGCAGTATTTT. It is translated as CASSPRQGFSDTQYF.